Listed below are T cell receptor beta chains from one sample, sequenced in a study of blood T cell repertoires in COVID-19. Method: immunoSEQ multiplex PCR; TCRdb's copy keeps in-frame clones and lacks some. The table has under 350,000 clones, over 75% seen once. Sequencing was carried out using peripheral blood. The receptors stem from a human donor in a cohort sampled during active COVID-19. CDR3s include the opening cysteine and the closing phenylalanine or tryptophan. Fields, in order: V gene, CDR3 length, J gene, D gene, clone size, CDR3 protein, CDR3 DNA. D genes are given only for firm matches. Rows give clone size only sometimes, using once, few, many, or a class for an expanded clone.

v_call: TRBV7-3
cdr3_length: 14
j_call: TRBJ2-7
d_call: TRBD2
clone_size: .
cdr3_aa: CASAAGGTSYEQYF
cdr3_nt: TGTGCCAGCGCAGCGGGAGGCACCTCCTACGAGCAGTACTTC

v_call: TRBV7-8
cdr3_length: 16
j_call: TRBJ2-7
d_call: TRBD1
clone_size: .
cdr3_aa: CASRSQGTGPIDEQYF
cdr3_nt: TGTGCCAGCAGGTCCCAGGGGACAGGGCCTATCGACGAGCAGTACTTC

v_call: TRBV4-1
cdr3_length: 13
j_call: TRBJ1-5
d_call: .
clone_size: .
cdr3_aa: CASSQEGRQPQHF
cdr3_nt: TGCGCCAGCAGCCAAGAGGGGCGACAGCCCCAGCATTTT

v_call: TRBV6-5
cdr3_length: 15
j_call: TRBJ1-6
d_call: .
clone_size: few
cdr3_aa: CASSYSGRGQSPLHF
cdr3_nt: TGTGCCAGCAGTTACTCGGGCAGGGGACAATCACCCCTCCACTTT

v_call: TRBV7-8
cdr3_length: 14
j_call: TRBJ2-7
d_call: .
clone_size: .
cdr3_aa: CASSSTGGSYEQYF
cdr3_nt: TGTGCCAGCAGTTCCACCGGAGGGTCCTACGAGCAGTACTTC

v_call: TRBV6-5
cdr3_length: 12
j_call: TRBJ1-1
d_call: .
clone_size: .
cdr3_aa: CASSYLGTEAFF
cdr3_nt: TGTGCCAGCAGTTACCTAGGCACTGAAGCTTTCTTT

v_call: TRBV19
cdr3_length: 18
j_call: TRBJ2-6
d_call: TRBD1
clone_size: .
cdr3_aa: CASSSTGGGRSGANVLTF
cdr3_nt: TGTGCCAGTAGTAGTACAGGGGGCGGTCGCTCTGGGGCCAACGTCCTGACTTTC

v_call: TRBV18
cdr3_length: 14
j_call: TRBJ1-5
d_call: .
clone_size: .
cdr3_aa: CASSLTGSDQPQHF
cdr3_nt: TGTGCCAGCTCACTCACAGGGAGCGATCAGCCCCAGCATTTT

v_call: TRBV6-5
cdr3_length: 14
j_call: TRBJ1-5
d_call: .
clone_size: .
cdr3_aa: CASRADGVNQPQHF
cdr3_nt: TGTGCCAGCAGAGCTGACGGAGTCAATCAGCCCCAGCATTTT

v_call: TRBV4-1
cdr3_length: 16
j_call: TRBJ2-1
d_call: TRBD2
clone_size: .
cdr3_aa: CASSQGGLAGYNEQFF
cdr3_nt: TGCGCCAGCAGCCAAGGCGGACTAGCAGGCTACAATGAGCAGTTCTTC

v_call: TRBV6-5
cdr3_length: 15
j_call: TRBJ1-5
d_call: TRBD1
clone_size: .
cdr3_aa: CASRPGQGINQPQHF
cdr3_nt: TGTGCCAGCAGGCCGGGACAGGGGATTAATCAGCCCCAGCATTTT

v_call: TRBV4-3
cdr3_length: 13
j_call: TRBJ1-4
d_call: .
clone_size: once
cdr3_aa: CASSQDGVGRLFF
cdr3_nt: TGCGCCAGCAGCCAAGATGGAGTAGGGAGACTGTTTTTT

v_call: TRBV19
cdr3_length: 14
j_call: TRBJ1-1
d_call: .
clone_size: .
cdr3_aa: CASSIVGRRTEAFF
cdr3_nt: TGTGCCAGTAGTATAGTGGGGAGACGGACTGAAGCTTTCTTT

v_call: TRBV5-1
cdr3_length: 18
j_call: TRBJ1-4
d_call: TRBD1
clone_size: .
cdr3_aa: CASSQRYRGNKANEKLFF
cdr3_nt: TGCGCCAGCAGTCAACGGTACAGGGGGAATAAGGCTAATGAAAAACTGTTTTTT

v_call: TRBV10-1
cdr3_length: 16
j_call: TRBJ2-3
d_call: TRBD2
clone_size: .
cdr3_aa: CASSESPAGGIDTQYF
cdr3_nt: TGCGCCAGCAGTGAGTCACCAGCGGGAGGAATAGATACGCAGTATTTT

v_call: TRBV27
cdr3_length: 14
j_call: TRBJ2-3
d_call: .
clone_size: .
cdr3_aa: CASRRSFETDTQYF
cdr3_nt: TGTGCCAGCAGACGGTCTTTTGAAACAGATACGCAGTATTTT

v_call: TRBV7-9
cdr3_length: 15
j_call: TRBJ2-3
d_call: TRBD2
clone_size: .
cdr3_aa: CASSGSGSGTDTQYF
cdr3_nt: TGTGCCAGCAGCGGTAGCGGGAGTGGGACAGATACGCAGTATTTT

v_call: TRBV7-9
cdr3_length: 14
j_call: TRBJ2-3
d_call: TRBD2
clone_size: .
cdr3_aa: CASRPLAGSDTQYF
cdr3_nt: TGTGCCAGCAGGCCCCTAGCGGGGTCAGATACGCAGTATTTT

v_call: TRBV9
cdr3_length: 14
j_call: TRBJ1-2
d_call: TRBD1
clone_size: many
cdr3_aa: CASSVGQGSYGYTF
cdr3_nt: TGTGCCAGCAGCGTAGGACAGGGTTCCTATGGCTACACCTTC

v_call: TRBV6-2/TRBV6-3
cdr3_length: 16
j_call: TRBJ2-2
d_call: TRBD1
clone_size: once
cdr3_aa: CASSDRDRGDTGELFF
cdr3_nt: TGTGCCAGCAGTGACCGGGACAGGGGGGACACCGGGGAGCTGTTTTTT

v_call: TRBV27
cdr3_length: 18
j_call: TRBJ2-1
d_call: TRBD2
clone_size: .
cdr3_aa: CASSRVGTSGSSRHEQFF
cdr3_nt: TGTGCCAGCAGTAGGGTCGGGACTAGCGGGAGCTCTCGGCATGAGCAGTTCTTC

v_call: TRBV3-1/TRBV3-2
cdr3_length: 18
j_call: TRBJ2-5
d_call: TRBD2
clone_size: .
cdr3_aa: CASSQEGPLAGRQETQYF
cdr3_nt: TGTGCCAGCAGCCAAGAGGGCCCCCTAGCGGGAAGACAAGAGACCCAGTACTTC

v_call: TRBV10-3
cdr3_length: 11
j_call: TRBJ2-3
d_call: .
clone_size: .
cdr3_aa: CAISSRDTQYF
cdr3_nt: TGTGCCATCAGTTCGCGGGATACGCAGTATTTT

v_call: TRBV9
cdr3_length: 18
j_call: TRBJ2-2
d_call: .
clone_size: .
cdr3_aa: CASSVGQGGRVNTGELFF
cdr3_nt: TGTGCCAGCAGCGTTGGACAGGGAGGGAGGGTGAACACCGGGGAGCTGTTTTTT

v_call: TRBV19
cdr3_length: 15
j_call: TRBJ2-7
d_call: TRBD1
clone_size: .
cdr3_aa: CASSTSGQGAGEQYF
cdr3_nt: TGTGCCAGTAGTACGTCGGGACAGGGGGCAGGCGAGCAGTACTTC

v_call: TRBV2
cdr3_length: 16
j_call: TRBJ2-5
d_call: .
clone_size: .
cdr3_aa: CASSEAELGDRETQYF
cdr3_nt: TGTGCCAGCAGTGAAGCGGAGCTAGGGGATAGGGAGACCCAGTACTTC

v_call: TRBV6-5
cdr3_length: 13
j_call: TRBJ2-5
d_call: .
clone_size: .
cdr3_aa: CASSRGWQETQYF
cdr3_nt: TGTGCCAGCAGTCGGGGGTGGCAAGAGACCCAGTACTTC

v_call: TRBV19
cdr3_length: 15
j_call: TRBJ2-3
d_call: TRBD1
clone_size: .
cdr3_aa: CASSRQGPSTDTQYF
cdr3_nt: TGTGCCAGTAGTAGACAGGGTCCTAGCACAGATACGCAGTATTTT

v_call: TRBV4-3
cdr3_length: 14
j_call: TRBJ1-2
d_call: .
clone_size: few
cdr3_aa: CASSQDAGLYGYTF
cdr3_nt: TGCGCCAGCAGCCAAGATGCAGGCCTCTATGGCTACACCTTC

v_call: TRBV19
cdr3_length: 13
j_call: TRBJ1-4
d_call: TRBD1
clone_size: .
cdr3_aa: CASWDRAGEKLFF
cdr3_nt: TGTGCCAGTTGGGACAGGGCTGGTGAAAAACTGTTTTTT

v_call: TRBV29-1
cdr3_length: 14
j_call: TRBJ2-3
d_call: TRBD2
clone_size: .
cdr3_aa: CSVEAGGFTDTQYF
cdr3_nt: TGCAGCGTTGAGGCGGGAGGGTTCACAGATACGCAGTATTTT

v_call: TRBV3-1/TRBV3-2
cdr3_length: 17
j_call: TRBJ2-2
d_call: TRBD2
clone_size: .
cdr3_aa: CASSPTGLAGNTGELFF
cdr3_nt: TGTGCCAGCAGCCCCACGGGACTAGCGGGTAACACCGGGGAGCTGTTTTTT

v_call: TRBV19
cdr3_length: 16
j_call: TRBJ2-3
d_call: TRBD2
clone_size: .
cdr3_aa: CASSPRTSGEADTQYF
cdr3_nt: TGTGCCAGTAGCCCCCGGACTAGCGGGGAAGCAGATACGCAGTATTTT

v_call: TRBV9
cdr3_length: 16
j_call: TRBJ2-1
d_call: TRBD2
clone_size: .
cdr3_aa: CASSETSGFPLDEQFF
cdr3_nt: TGTGCCAGCAGCGAGACTAGCGGGTTCCCCCTAGATGAGCAGTTCTTC

v_call: TRBV21-1
cdr3_length: 19
j_call: TRBJ2-6
d_call: .
clone_size: .
cdr3_aa: CASSKESDQGSSGANVLTF
cdr3_nt: TGTGCCAGCAGCAAAGAAAGTGATCAGGGGAGCTCTGGGGCCAACGTCCTGACTTTC

v_call: TRBV3-1/TRBV3-2
cdr3_length: 15
j_call: TRBJ1-6
d_call: TRBD1
clone_size: .
cdr3_aa: CASSQGTGVNSPLHF
cdr3_nt: TGTGCCAGCAGCCAAGGGACAGGGGTTAATTCACCCCTCCACTTT

v_call: TRBV2
cdr3_length: 16
j_call: TRBJ2-5
d_call: TRBD2
clone_size: .
cdr3_aa: CASSTALGAGGETQYF
cdr3_nt: TGTGCCAGCAGTACCGCTCTGGGAGCGGGGGGAGAGACCCAGTACTTC

v_call: TRBV5-6
cdr3_length: 13
j_call: TRBJ1-2
d_call: .
clone_size: few
cdr3_aa: CASSFAAAGRNTF
cdr3_nt: TGTGCCAGCAGCTTCGCGGCCGCGGGTAGAAACACCTTC

v_call: TRBV30
cdr3_length: 11
j_call: TRBJ2-7
d_call: .
clone_size: .
cdr3_aa: CAQGDSYEQYF
cdr3_nt: TGTGCCCAAGGGGACTCCTACGAGCAGTACTTC

v_call: TRBV7-2
cdr3_length: 16
j_call: TRBJ2-1
d_call: TRBD2
clone_size: once
cdr3_aa: CASSVLAGVSYNEQFF
cdr3_nt: TGTGCCAGCAGCGTACTAGCGGGAGTATCCTACAATGAGCAGTTCTTC

v_call: TRBV4-2
cdr3_length: 17
j_call: TRBJ2-2
d_call: TRBD2
clone_size: .
cdr3_aa: CASSQDVAGVEPGELFF
cdr3_nt: TGTGCCAGCAGCCAAGACGTAGCGGGAGTGGAACCCGGGGAGCTGTTTTTT

v_call: TRBV5-1
cdr3_length: 15
j_call: TRBJ2-5
d_call: TRBD2
clone_size: .
cdr3_aa: CASKETSGNQETQYF
cdr3_nt: TGCGCCAGCAAGGAGACTAGCGGAAACCAAGAGACCCAGTACTTC

v_call: TRBV4-2
cdr3_length: 16
j_call: TRBJ1-4
d_call: TRBD1
clone_size: .
cdr3_aa: CASSPGQGATNEKLFF
cdr3_nt: TGTGCCAGCAGCCCCGGACAGGGAGCAACTAATGAAAAACTGTTTTTT

v_call: TRBV7-9
cdr3_length: 18
j_call: TRBJ2-7
d_call: TRBD2
clone_size: .
cdr3_aa: CASSSGTSGPRGSYEQYF
cdr3_nt: TGTGCCAGCAGCTCAGGGACTAGCGGGCCCAGGGGGTCCTACGAGCAGTACTTC

v_call: TRBV5-8
cdr3_length: 14
j_call: TRBJ1-2
d_call: .
clone_size: .
cdr3_aa: CASSLARANYGYTF
cdr3_nt: TGTGCCAGCAGCTTGGCCAGGGCTAACTATGGCTACACCTTC

v_call: TRBV27
cdr3_length: 16
j_call: TRBJ2-1
d_call: TRBD2
clone_size: .
cdr3_aa: CASRQLGLADYNEQFF
cdr3_nt: TGTGCCAGCAGGCAACTGGGACTAGCGGACTACAATGAGCAGTTCTTC

v_call: TRBV10-2
cdr3_length: 14
j_call: TRBJ2-2
d_call: TRBD1
clone_size: .
cdr3_aa: CATLLQGATGELFF
cdr3_nt: TGCGCCACCCTTCTACAGGGGGCCACCGGGGAGCTGTTTTTT

v_call: TRBV7-9
cdr3_length: 14
j_call: TRBJ2-7
d_call: TRBD1
clone_size: once
cdr3_aa: CASSSGTGGYEQYF
cdr3_nt: TGTGCCAGCAGTTCCGGGACAGGGGGGTACGAGCAGTACTTC